This T cell receptor (beta chain) was recorded in a study of cytomegalovirus exposure and HLA in healthy donors. 60 Vbeta and 13 Jbeta primers were used in PCR. The method was immunoSEQ multiplex PCR; TCRdb's version includes in-frame clones alone and lacks a portion of them. The sample has about 240,000 clones, roughly 80% seen once. There are 13 residues in the CDR3. Germline lookup yields CDR1 SGHAT and CDR2 FQNNGV. V gave up 9 bases and J gave up 2 bases; unmatched junction bases: 5. The sequencing sample was made of PBMCs. This TCR was recovered from a woman aged 40 to 50 in good health and CMV-seropositive. The V call is TRBV11-2, the J call TRBJ1-1; TRBD1 agrees at 8 bases. CDR3 sequence: CASSRGLNTEAFF. The DNA of the CDR3 is TGTGCCAGTAGCAGGGGGCTTAACACTGAAGCTTTCTTT.